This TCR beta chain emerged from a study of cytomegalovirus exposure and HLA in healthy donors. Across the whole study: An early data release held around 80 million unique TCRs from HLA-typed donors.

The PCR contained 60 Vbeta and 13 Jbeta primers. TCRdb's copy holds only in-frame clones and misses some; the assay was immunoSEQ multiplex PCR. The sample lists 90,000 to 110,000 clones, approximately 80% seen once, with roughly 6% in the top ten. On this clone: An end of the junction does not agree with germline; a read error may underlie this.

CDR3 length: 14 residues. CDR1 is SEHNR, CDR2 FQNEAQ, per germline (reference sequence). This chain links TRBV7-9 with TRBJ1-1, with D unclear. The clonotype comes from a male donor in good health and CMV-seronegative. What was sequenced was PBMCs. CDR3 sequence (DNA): TGTTCCAGCAGCTTAGCAAGGGAGGGCACTGAAGCTTTCTTT. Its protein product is CSSSLAREGTEAFF.